Listed below are T cell receptor beta chains from one sample, sequenced in a study of blood T cell repertoires in COVID-19. Clones were sequenced by immunoSEQ multiplex PCR, and TCRdb holds only the in-frame ones, with some missing. Among about 95,000 clones listed, about nine tenths were seen once. The source material was peripheral blood. These receptors originate from a woman aged 70-85 years with acute or convalescent COVID-19. CDR3s include the opening cysteine and the closing phenylalanine or tryptophan. The D gene is left open where the match is weak. Clone size, where shown, is once, few, many, or a class for clones that have expanded.

D	V	length	J	size	DNA	CDR3
TRBD2	TRBV19	17	TRBJ2-3	.	TGTGCCAGTAGTCTAGCGGGGGTACATCCAAACACAGATACGCAGTATTTT	CASSLAGVHPNTDTQYF
TRBD1	TRBV3-1/TRBV3-2	17	TRBJ2-3	.	TGTGCCAGCAGCCAAGGTCTCCTGACAGGGTCGGGTGATACGCAGTATTTT	CASSQGLLTGSGDTQYF
TRBD2	TRBV13	15	TRBJ2-3	.	TGTGCCAGCAGATGGAGACTAGCGGACACAGATACGCAGTATTTT	CASRWRLADTDTQYF
.	TRBV6-5	15	TRBJ1-1	.	TGTGCCAGCAGTCCCTATAGTTTGCGGGATACTGAAGCTTTCTTT	CASSPYSLRDTEAFF
.	TRBV4-1	17	TRBJ1-6	.	TGCGCCAGCAGCCAAGATTCGAGAACGAATTATAATTCACCCCTCCACTTT	CASSQDSRTNYNSPLHF
.	TRBV19	14	TRBJ2-2	.	TGTGCCACCATGGACTGGCCGAACACCGGGGAGCTGTTTTTT	CATMDWPNTGELFF
.	TRBV28	16	TRBJ1-1	.	TGTGCCAGCAGGGGAGGGACGGGGTCTCCCAACACTGAAGCTTTCTTT	CASRGGTGSPNTEAFF
.	TRBV5-6	15	TRBJ1-1	.	TGTGCCAGCAGCCCGAAACCAGGGAAAAACACTGAAGCTTTCTTT	CASSPKPGKNTEAFF
.	TRBV2	16	TRBJ2-3	once	TGTGCCAGCAGTGCTGTTCCGGGACTTTACACAGATACGCAGTATTTT	CASSAVPGLYTDTQYF
.	TRBV5-4	13	TRBJ1-1	.	TGTGCCAGCAGCTTGGGCAGGGATACTGAAGCTTTCTTT	CASSLGRDTEAFF
.	TRBV5-1	13	TRBJ1-2	.	TGCGCCAGCAGCTTGGTCGAGCGCTATGGCTACACCTTC	CASSLVERYGYTF
.	TRBV18	13	TRBJ2-7	.	TGTGCCAGCTCAAAGGGACAAATCTACGAGCAGTACTTC	CASSKGQIYEQYF
TRBD1	TRBV6-5	15	TRBJ1-5	.	TGTGCCAGCACCTACCAGGGGGGAAACAATCAGCCCCAGCATTTT	CASTYQGGNNQPQHF
TRBD1	TRBV6-5	15	TRBJ1-4	.	TGTGCCAGCAGCGCAGACAGGGGGCGCGTTGAAAAACTGTTTTTT	CASSADRGRVEKLFF
.	TRBV11-3	13	TRBJ2-3	.	TGTGCCAGCAGCTTAGAAAGCGCAGATACGCAGTATTTT	CASSLESADTQYF
.	TRBV2	14	TRBJ2-7	.	TGTGCCAGCAGTGAGCTGGGAGTCGTAGTAGCGCAGTACTTC	CASSELGVVVAQYF
TRBD2	TRBV10-3	15	TRBJ2-1	.	TGTGCCATCAGTGAAGCGGGAGGGCGATTCCATGAGCAGTTCTTC	CAISEAGGRFHEQFF
TRBD1	TRBV5-1	15	TRBJ1-2	.	TGCGCCAGCAGCTTGGGACAGGGCCTCTACGATGGCTACACCTTC	CASSLGQGLYDGYTF
.	TRBV11-3	12	TRBJ2-7	.	TGTGCCAGCAGCTCAGGGTTTGGCGAGCAGTACTTC	CASSSGFGEQYF
.	TRBV27	10	TRBJ2-7	.	TGTGCCAACCAGTCCTACGAGCAGTACTTC	CANQSYEQYF
TRBD1	TRBV19	19	TRBJ1-3	.	TGTGCCAGTAGTCCCTCGACAGGGGGGAGCCTCCCCTCTGGAAACACCATATATTTT	CASSPSTGGSLPSGNTIYF
TRBD2	TRBV5-1	19	TRBJ2-3	.	TGCGCCAGCAGCTTGGCCCGAAGACTAGCGGGAGACCACGGGGATACGCAGTATTTT	CASSLARRLAGDHGDTQYF
TRBD1	TRBV5-6	14	TRBJ1-2	.	TGTGCCAGCAGGCCGCCGGGACAGGGCCTAGGCTACACCTTC	CASRPPGQGLGYTF
.	TRBV5-5	15	TRBJ1-4	few	TGTGCCAGCAGCTTGGGGGGAGGGACGGACGAAAAACTGTTTTTT	CASSLGGGTDEKLFF
TRBD1	TRBV6-5	15	TRBJ2-3	.	TGTGCCAGCAGCCTGACAGGGCCGCCCGCAGATACGCAGTATTTT	CASSLTGPPADTQYF
.	TRBV7-9	14	TRBJ2-7	.	TGTGCCAGCAGCCCTCCCGCCCGTAGCGACGAGCAGTACTTC	CASSPPARSDEQYF
TRBD1	TRBV5-1	17	TRBJ2-7	.	TGCGCCAGCAGCTGGGACAGGCGTCAGTTAGATTCCTACGAGCAGTACTTC	CASSWDRRQLDSYEQYF
TRBD2	TRBV27	15	TRBJ2-7	.	TGTGCCAGCAGCAACCCTTGGCTAGCGGGGGGCGAGCAGTACTTC	CASSNPWLAGGEQYF
.	TRBV5-1	16	TRBJ2-1	.	TGCGCCAGCAGCTTGAAGGCTAGCGAGACCTACAATGAGCAGTTCTTC	CASSLKASETYNEQFF
.	TRBV18	14	TRBJ1-5	.	TGTGCCAGCTCATCGGACAGACCCAATCAGCCCCAGCATTTT	CASSSDRPNQPQHF
.	TRBV18	13	TRBJ2-3	.	TGTGCCAGCTCACCTAGCGTCGCAGATACGCAGTATTTT	CASSPSVADTQYF
TRBD1	TRBV19	15	TRBJ2-1	.	TGTGCCAGTAGTCCCGACAGGGGGCTTTCGAATGAGCAGTTCTTC	CASSPDRGLSNEQFF
.	TRBV28	15	TRBJ1-4	.	TGTGCCAGCCGAGGAAAATGGGCAACTAATGAAAAACTGTTTTTT	CASRGKWATNEKLFF
.	TRBV27	15	TRBJ2-3	.	TGTGCCAGCACCAGGACTCAATATACCACAGATACGCAGTATTTT	CASTRTQYTTDTQYF
.	TRBV7-9	15	TRBJ1-1	once	TGTGCCAGCAGCTTAGTCGGAGGGGCCGGCACTGAAGCTTTCTTT	CASSLVGGAGTEAFF
TRBD1	TRBV18	17	TRBJ1-4	.	TGTGCCAGCTCACCCGAAATCCGGACAGGGCGGCGCGAAAAACTGTTTTTT	CASSPEIRTGRREKLFF
TRBD1	TRBV7-9	16	TRBJ2-2	.	TGTGCCAGCAGCCCCCGACAGGGACCCGACTCCGGGGAGCTGTTTTTT	CASSPRQGPDSGELFF
.	TRBV19	14	TRBJ1-3	.	TGTGCCAGTGCGGGACCTCGCTCTGGAAACACCATATATTTT	CASAGPRSGNTIYF
TRBD1	TRBV19	14	TRBJ1-6	.	TGTGCCAGTAGTCTTACAGGGGGAGATTCACCCCTCCACTTT	CASSLTGGDSPLHF
.	TRBV6-1	14	TRBJ1-5	.	TGTGCCAGCAGTGAGAAGGGGGTGAATCAGCCCCAGCATTTT	CASSEKGVNQPQHF
TRBD2	TRBV19	14	TRBJ2-7	few	TGTGCCAGTAGTACCGGGACTACCTCCTACGAGCAGTACTTC	CASSTGTTSYEQYF
.	TRBV21-1	16	TRBJ2-7	.	TGTGCCAGCAGCTCTCCGATACCCTCGGGAGGGTTCGAGCAGTACTTC	CASSSPIPSGGFEQYF
.	TRBV5-6	15	TRBJ1-2	.	TGTGCCAGCAGCTCGGAACAGGGTATTCACTATGGCTACACCTTC	CASSSEQGIHYGYTF
.	TRBV4-2	15	TRBJ2-1	.	TGTGCCAGCAGCCAAGGGACTCGATACGACAATGAGCAGTTCTTC	CASSQGTRYDNEQFF
TRBD2	TRBV27	16	TRBJ2-1	.	TGTGCCAGCACCGCCCCCGGGACTAGCGGGATAGGTGAGCAGTTCTTC	CASTAPGTSGIGEQFF
TRBD1	TRBV7-9	12	TRBJ2-1	.	TGTGCCAGCAGCTTAACCCGACAGGGGCAGTTCTTC	CASSLTRQGQFF
.	TRBV2	13	TRBJ2-5	.	TGTGCCAGCAGTGAACTCTCCGGAGAGACCCAGTACTTC	CASSELSGETQYF
.	TRBV5-6	13	TRBJ1-1	.	TGTGCCAGCAGCCGAAGAGAGTCGCCTGAAGCTTTCTTT	CASSRRESPEAFF
TRBD1	TRBV6-6	16	TRBJ2-1	.	TGTGCCAGCAGTCACAGACAGGGGGCGAAAGGGGAAGATCAGTTCTTC	CASSHRQGAKGEDQFF
.	TRBV20-1	16	TRBJ2-1	.	TGCAGTGCTAGTAATTATTTTGGGGGGTCCTACAATGAGCAGTTCTTC	CSASNYFGGSYNEQFF
.	TRBV9	14	TRBJ1-6	few	TGTGCCAGCAGCGCGCAAGGGGAAAATTCACCCCTCCACTTT	CASSAQGENSPLHF
TRBD1	TRBV7-9	14	TRBJ1-5	.	TGTGCCAGCAGCAAACAGGGGGAGAATCAGCCCCAGCATTTT	CASSKQGENQPQHF
.	TRBV11-1	12	TRBJ2-1	.	TGTGCCAGCAGCTTGAGGGTCGGTGAGCAGTTCTTC	CASSLRVGEQFF
.	TRBV28	16	TRBJ2-2	.	TGTGCCAGCAGTTCCCCCCGACAGTCCCCCACCGGGGAGCTGTTTTTT	CASSSPRQSPTGELFF
.	TRBV27	15	TRBJ2-7	.	TGTGCCAGCAGTTCCAGCGGGCAGGTCTCCTACGAGCAGTACTTC	CASSSSGQVSYEQYF
.	TRBV6-1	16	TRBJ2-5	.	TGTGCCAGCAGTGATGGACAGTTAAATGGTTTGGAGACCCAGTACTTC	CASSDGQLNGLETQYF
TRBD2	TRBV7-2	15	TRBJ2-7	.	TGTGCCAGCAGCTTATCGACTAGCGGGACGTACGAGCAGTACTTC	CASSLSTSGTYEQYF
.	TRBV18	14	TRBJ2-1	.	TGTGCCAGCTCACCATCAACAGGCGGATATGAGCAGTTCTTC	CASSPSTGGYEQFF
.	TRBV2	12	TRBJ2-5	.	TGTGCCAGCGCCGGACTGCGAGAGACCCAGTACTTC	CASAGLRETQYF
.	TRBV11-3	11	TRBJ2-1	.	TGTGCCAGCAGCTTGTCGAATGAGCAGTTCTTC	CASSLSNEQFF